This T cell receptor beta chain was observed in a study of blood T cell repertoires in COVID-19. Study in general: PBMCs, B-cell-depleted T cells, or T cells provided the cDNA or gDNA that made up the material.

V lost 4 bases to trimming and J lost 2 bases, with 18 bases between them. The CDR3 is 16 amino acids. Per the germline V gene, CDR1 is SGHRS and CDR2 is YFSETQ. Using immunoSEQ multiplex PCR, the repertoire was profiled, and TCRdb retains in-frame clones only, with some absent. The data hold hundreds of thousands of clones, with 90% observed a single time. Specimen: PBMCs or T cells enriched from blood (not recorded which). This TCR derives from a man in his forties or fifties who had been exposed to COVID-19. The V and J genes are TRBV5-1 and TRBJ1-2, with a possible D match to TRBD1 (5 bases). Here the CDR3 reads CASSGGTQGRNYGYTF. The CDR3 coding sequence is TGCGCCAGCAGCGGCGGGACGCAAGGGAGAAACTATGGCTACACCTTC.